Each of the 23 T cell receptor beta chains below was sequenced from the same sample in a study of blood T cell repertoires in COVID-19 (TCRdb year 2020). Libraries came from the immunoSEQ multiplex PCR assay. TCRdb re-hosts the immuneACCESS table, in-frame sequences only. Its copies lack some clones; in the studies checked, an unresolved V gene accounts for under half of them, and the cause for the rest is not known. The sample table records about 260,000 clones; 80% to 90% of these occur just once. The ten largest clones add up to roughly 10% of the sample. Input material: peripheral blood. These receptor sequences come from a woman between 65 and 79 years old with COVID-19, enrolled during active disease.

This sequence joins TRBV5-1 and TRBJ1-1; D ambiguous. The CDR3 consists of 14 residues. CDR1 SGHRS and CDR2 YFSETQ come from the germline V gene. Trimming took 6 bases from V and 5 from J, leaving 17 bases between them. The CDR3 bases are TGCGCCAGCACCAAAACGTGGGGAGAAACTGAAGCTTTCTTT. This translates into CASTKTWGETEAFF.

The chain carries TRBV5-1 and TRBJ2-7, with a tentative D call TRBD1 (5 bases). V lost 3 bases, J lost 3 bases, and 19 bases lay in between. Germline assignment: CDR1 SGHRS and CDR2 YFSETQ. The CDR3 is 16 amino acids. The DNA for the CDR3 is TGCGCCAGCAGCTGGACCTACAGGATCCAGAGCTACGAGCAGTACTTC. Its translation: CASSWTYRIQSYEQYF.

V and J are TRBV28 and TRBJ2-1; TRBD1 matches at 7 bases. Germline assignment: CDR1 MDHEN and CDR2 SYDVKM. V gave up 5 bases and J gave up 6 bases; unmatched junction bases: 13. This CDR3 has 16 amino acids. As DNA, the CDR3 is TGTGCCAGCAGTCTCCATTTAGCATCAGGGGGCAATGAGCAGTTCTTC. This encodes CASSLHLASGGNEQFF.

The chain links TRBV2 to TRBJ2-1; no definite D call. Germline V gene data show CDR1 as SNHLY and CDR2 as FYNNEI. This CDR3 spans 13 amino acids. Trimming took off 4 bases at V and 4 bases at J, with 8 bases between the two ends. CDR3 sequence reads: CASSVWRYNEQFF. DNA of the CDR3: TGTGCCAGCAGTGTTTGGCGGTACAATGAGCAGTTCTTC.

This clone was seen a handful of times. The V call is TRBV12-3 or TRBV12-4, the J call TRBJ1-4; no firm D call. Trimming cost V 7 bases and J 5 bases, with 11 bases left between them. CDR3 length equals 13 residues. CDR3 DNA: TGTGCCAGCACCCTACAGATCAATGAAAAACTGTTTTTT. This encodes CASTLQINEKLFF.

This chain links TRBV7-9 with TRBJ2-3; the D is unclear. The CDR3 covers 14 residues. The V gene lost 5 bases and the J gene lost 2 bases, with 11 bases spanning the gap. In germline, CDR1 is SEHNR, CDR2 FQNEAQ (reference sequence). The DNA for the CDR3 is TGTGCCAGCAGCCCCGCGACTCTCACAGATACGCAGTATTTT. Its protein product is CASSPATLTDTQYF.

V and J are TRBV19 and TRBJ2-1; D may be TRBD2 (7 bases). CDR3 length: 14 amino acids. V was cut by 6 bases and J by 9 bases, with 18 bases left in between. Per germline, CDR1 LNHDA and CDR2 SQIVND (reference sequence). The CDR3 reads CASSSTGGQGEQFF. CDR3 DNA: TGTGCCAGTAGCTCCACCGGGGGGCAAGGTGAGCAGTTCTTC. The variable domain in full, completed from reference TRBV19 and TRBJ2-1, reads DGGITQSPKYLFRKEGQNVTLSCEQNLNHDAMYWYRQDPGQGLRLIYYSQIVNDFQKGDIAEGYSVSREKKESFPLTVTSAQKNPTAFYLCASSSTGGQGEQFFGPGTRLTVL.

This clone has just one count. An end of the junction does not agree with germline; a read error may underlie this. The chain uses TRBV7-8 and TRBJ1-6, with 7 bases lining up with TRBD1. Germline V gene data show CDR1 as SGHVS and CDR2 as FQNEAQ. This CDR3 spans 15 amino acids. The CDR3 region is CASTLGQAANSPLHF. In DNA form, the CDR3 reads TGTGCCAGCACCTTAGGACAGGCGGCTAATTCACCCCTCCACTTT. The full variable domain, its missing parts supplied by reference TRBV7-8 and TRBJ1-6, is GAGVSQSPRYKVAKRGQDVALRCDPISGHVSLFWYQQALGQGPEFLTYFQNEAQLDKSGLPSDRFFAERPEGSVSTLKIQRTQQEDSAVYLCASTLGQAANSPLHFGNGTRLTVT.

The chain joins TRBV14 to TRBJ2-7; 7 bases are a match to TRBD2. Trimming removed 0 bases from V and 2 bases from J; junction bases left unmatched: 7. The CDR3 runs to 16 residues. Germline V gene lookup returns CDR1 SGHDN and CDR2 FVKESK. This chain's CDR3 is CASSQDAGVNTYEQYF. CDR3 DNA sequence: TGTGCCAGCAGCCAAGATGCGGGAGTGAACACCTACGAGCAGTACTTC.

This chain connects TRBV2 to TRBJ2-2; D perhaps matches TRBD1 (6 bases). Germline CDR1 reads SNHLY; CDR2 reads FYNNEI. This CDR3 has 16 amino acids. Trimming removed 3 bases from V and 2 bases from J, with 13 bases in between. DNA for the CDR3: TGTGCCAGCAGTGAGGCAGGGGCGCAAAACACCGGGGAGCTGTTTTTT. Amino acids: CASSEAGAQNTGELFF.

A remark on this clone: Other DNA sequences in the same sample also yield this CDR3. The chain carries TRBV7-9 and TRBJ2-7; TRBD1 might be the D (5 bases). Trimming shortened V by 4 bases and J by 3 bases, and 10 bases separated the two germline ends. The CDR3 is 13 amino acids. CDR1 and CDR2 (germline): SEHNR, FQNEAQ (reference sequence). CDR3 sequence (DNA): TGTGCCAGCAGCTATAGTCAGGGCTACGAGCAGTACTTC. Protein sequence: CASSYSQGYEQYF.

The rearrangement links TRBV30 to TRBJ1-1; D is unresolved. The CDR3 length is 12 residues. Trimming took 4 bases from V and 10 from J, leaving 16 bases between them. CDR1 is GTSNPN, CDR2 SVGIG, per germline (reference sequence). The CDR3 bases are TGTGCCTGGACTTATTCGAGGGATGCAGCTTTCTTT. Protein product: CAWTYSRDAAFF.

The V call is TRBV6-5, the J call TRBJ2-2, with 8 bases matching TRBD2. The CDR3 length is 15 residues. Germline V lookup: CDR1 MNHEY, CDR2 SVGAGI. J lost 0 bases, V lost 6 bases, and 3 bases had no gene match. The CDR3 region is CASRSGSANTGELFF. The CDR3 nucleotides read TGTGCCAGCAGAAGCGGGAGCGCGAACACCGGGGAGCTGTTTTTT.

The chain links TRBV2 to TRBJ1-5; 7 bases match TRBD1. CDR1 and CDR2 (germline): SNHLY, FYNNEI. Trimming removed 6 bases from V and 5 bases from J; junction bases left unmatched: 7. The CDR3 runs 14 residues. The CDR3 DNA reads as TGTGCCAGCAGGGTAGGGACAGTACATCAGCCCCAGCATTTT. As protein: CASRVGTVHQPQHF.

CDR3 in amino acids: CASKELAWQFF. The DNA of the CDR3 is TGTGCCAGCAAGGAGCTTGCGTGGCAGTTCTTC. The genes are TRBV2 and TRBJ2-1; D remains ambiguous. Germline-derived CDR1 and CDR2 are SNHLY and FYNNEI. V was clipped by 7 bases and J by 12 bases, with 13 bases between them. The CDR3 is 11 residues long.

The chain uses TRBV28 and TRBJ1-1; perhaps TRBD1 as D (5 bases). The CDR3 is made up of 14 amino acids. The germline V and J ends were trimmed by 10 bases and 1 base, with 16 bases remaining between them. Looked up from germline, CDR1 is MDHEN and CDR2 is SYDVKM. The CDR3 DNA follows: TGTGCCACCGTTAATGGGGGGGAGAACACTGAAGCTTTCTTT. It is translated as CATVNGGENTEAFF.

CDR3 amino acids: CASSFRRARNEQFF. The DNA of the CDR3 is TGTGCCAGCAGCTTCCGGAGGGCCCGCAATGAGCAGTTCTTC. The chain employs TRBV5-6 and TRBJ2-1, with D perhaps TRBD2 (6 bases). The CDR3 covers 14 residues. With 2 bases removed from V and 6 bases from J, the gap between germline ends came to 12 bases. Germline CDR1 and CDR2: SGHDT and YYEEEE.

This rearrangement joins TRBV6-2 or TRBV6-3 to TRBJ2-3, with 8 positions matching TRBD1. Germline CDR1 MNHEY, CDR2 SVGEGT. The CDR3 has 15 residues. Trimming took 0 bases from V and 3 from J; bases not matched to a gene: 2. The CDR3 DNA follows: TGTGCCAGCAGTTACTCGCAGGGGGCTACAGATACGCAGTATTTT. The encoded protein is CASSYSQGATDTQYF.

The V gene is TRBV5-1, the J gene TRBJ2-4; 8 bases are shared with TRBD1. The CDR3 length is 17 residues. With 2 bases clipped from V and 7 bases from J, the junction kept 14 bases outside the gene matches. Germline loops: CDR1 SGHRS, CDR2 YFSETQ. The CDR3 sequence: CASSFTGGPKAGNIQYF. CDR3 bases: TGCGCCAGCAGCTTCACAGGGGGACCTAAGGCGGGGAACATTCAGTACTTC.

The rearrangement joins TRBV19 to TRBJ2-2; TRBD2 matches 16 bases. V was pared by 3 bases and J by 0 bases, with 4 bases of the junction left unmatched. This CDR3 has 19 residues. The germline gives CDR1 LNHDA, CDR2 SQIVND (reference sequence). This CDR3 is CASSIPGLAGGTNTGELFF. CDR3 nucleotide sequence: TGTGCCAGTAGTATCCCGGGACTAGCGGGAGGGACGAACACCGGGGAGCTGTTTTTT.

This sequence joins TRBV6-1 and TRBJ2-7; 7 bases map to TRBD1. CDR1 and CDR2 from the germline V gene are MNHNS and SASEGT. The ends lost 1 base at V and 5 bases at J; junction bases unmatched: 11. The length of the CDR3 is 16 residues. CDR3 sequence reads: CASSEGPYRGVDEQYF. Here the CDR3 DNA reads TGTGCCAGCAGTGAAGGCCCTTACAGGGGAGTGGACGAGCAGTACTTC.

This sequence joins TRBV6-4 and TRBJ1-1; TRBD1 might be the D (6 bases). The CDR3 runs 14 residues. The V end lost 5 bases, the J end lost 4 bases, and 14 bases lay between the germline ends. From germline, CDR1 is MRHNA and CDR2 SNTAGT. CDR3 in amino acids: CASSPTGYGTEAFF. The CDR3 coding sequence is TGTGCCAGCAGTCCGACAGGTTATGGCACTGAAGCTTTCTTT.

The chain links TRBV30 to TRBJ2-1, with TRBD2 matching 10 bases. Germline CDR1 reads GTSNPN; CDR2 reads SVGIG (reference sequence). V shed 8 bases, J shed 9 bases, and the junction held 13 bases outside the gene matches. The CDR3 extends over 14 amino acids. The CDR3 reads CARGGLAGEVEQFF. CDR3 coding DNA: TGTGCCCGGGGCGGGCTAGCGGGAGAGGTTGAGCAGTTCTTC.